The T cell receptor (beta chain) described here comes from a study of cytomegalovirus exposure and HLA in healthy donors. Study results and caveats: Later analysis found that TCR beta chains associated with HLA were more clonally expanded than other, equally common chains. Reports state that TCR beta sequences accurately predicted most subjects' HLA-A and HLA-B alleles.

PCR employed 60 Vbeta and 13 Jbeta primers. The protocol was immunoSEQ multiplex PCR, while the TCRdb copy is restricted to in-frame clones and leaves out a portion. The data show roughly 180,000 clones, approximately 81% seen once. Deletions cut 1 base from V and 3 bases from J, with 15 bases between. The CDR3 length is 16 residues. Germline CDR1 reads MGHRA; CDR2 reads YSYEKL. About this clone itself: Its antigen remains unidentified.

This TCR was sampled from a female donor in good health and CMV-seronegative. The V and J genes are TRBV4-1 and TRBJ1-1; D remains unclear. The sequencing sample was made of PBMCs. CDR3 protein: CASSQAGGHQDTEAFF. For the CDR3, the DNA is TGCGCCAGCAGCCAAGCAGGAGGGCACCAAGACACTGAAGCTTTCTTT.